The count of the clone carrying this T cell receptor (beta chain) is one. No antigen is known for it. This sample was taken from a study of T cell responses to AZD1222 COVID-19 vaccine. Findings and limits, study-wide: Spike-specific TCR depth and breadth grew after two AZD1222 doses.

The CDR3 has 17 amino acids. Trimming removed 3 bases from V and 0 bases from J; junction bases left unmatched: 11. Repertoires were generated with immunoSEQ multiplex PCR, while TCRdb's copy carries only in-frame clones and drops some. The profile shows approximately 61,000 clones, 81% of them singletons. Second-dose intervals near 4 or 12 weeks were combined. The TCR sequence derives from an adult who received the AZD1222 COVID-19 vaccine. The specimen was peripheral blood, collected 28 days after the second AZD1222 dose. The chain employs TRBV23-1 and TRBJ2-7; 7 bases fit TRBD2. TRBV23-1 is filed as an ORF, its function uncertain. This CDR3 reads CASSHPWEGAPSYEQYF. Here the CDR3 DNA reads TGCGCCAGCAGTCACCCATGGGAGGGTGCCCCCTCCTACGAGCAGTACTTC.